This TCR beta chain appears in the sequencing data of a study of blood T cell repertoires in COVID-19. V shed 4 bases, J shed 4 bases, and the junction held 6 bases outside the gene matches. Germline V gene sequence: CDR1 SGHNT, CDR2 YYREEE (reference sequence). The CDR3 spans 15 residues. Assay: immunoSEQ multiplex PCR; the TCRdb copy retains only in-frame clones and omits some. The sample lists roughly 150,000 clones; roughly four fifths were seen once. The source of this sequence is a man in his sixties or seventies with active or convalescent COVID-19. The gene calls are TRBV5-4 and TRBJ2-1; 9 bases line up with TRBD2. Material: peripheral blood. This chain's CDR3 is CASSISGSWYNEQFF. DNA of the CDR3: TGTGCCAGCAGCATTAGCGGGAGTTGGTACAATGAGCAGTTCTTC.